The 15 T cell receptor beta chains reported below all come from one sample, sequenced in a study of cytomegalovirus exposure and HLA in healthy donors. 13 Jbeta primers and 60 Vbeta primers were used for the PCR. Clones were sequenced by immunoSEQ multiplex PCR, and TCRdb holds only the in-frame ones, with some missing. The profile shows 200,000 to 250,000 clones, around 80% of them singletons. Sequencing used PBMCs. The receptors originated from an older woman in good health and CMV-seropositive.

The chain joins TRBV7-6 to TRBJ2-7, with D perhaps matching TRBD2 (5 bases). The CDR3 length is 14 residues. V shed 1 base and J shed 9 bases, with 16 bases lying between them. From germline, CDR1 is SGHVS and CDR2 FNYEAQ. The CDR3 loop is CASSLGEPITGQYF. The CDR3 region has the DNA TGTGCCAGCAGCTTAGGGGAGCCTATTACGGGGCAGTACTTC. The whole variable domain, remainder taken from reference TRBV7-6 and TRBJ2-7, is GAGVSQSPRYKVTKRGQDVALRCDPISGHVSLYWYRQALGQGPEFLTYFNYEAQQDKSGLPNDRFSAERPEGSISTLTIQRTEQRDSAMYRCASSLGEPITGQYFGPGTRLTVT.

The chain is built from TRBV10-3 and TRBJ2-7, with D maybe TRBD1 (6 bases). Trimming stripped 7 bases from V and 1 base from J, with 17 bases between. Per germline, CDR1 ENHRY and CDR2 SYGVKD. This CDR3 comprises 15 residues. The CDR3 sequence is CAINAGGQPSYEQYF. The CDR3 nucleotides read TGTGCCATCAATGCTGGCGGACAGCCATCCTACGAGCAGTACTTC.

The chain combines TRBV7-8 with TRBJ2-2; 11 positions match TRBD1. CDR1 is SGHVS and CDR2 is FQNEAQ in the germline V gene. The CDR3 is 16 residues long. V lost 4 bases and J lost 2; bases outside the gene matches: 3. CDR3 in DNA: TGTGCCAGCAGCTCCGGGACAGGGGGAAACACCGGGGAGCTGTTTTTT. Translated: CASSSGTGGNTGELFF.

This clone was seen a handful of times. The genes are TRBV14 and TRBJ1-2, with D possibly TRBD1 on 5 matching bases. Germline V gives CDR1 SGHDN, CDR2 FVKESK. V lost 2 bases and J 4 bases, leaving 17 bases between the germline ends. CDR3 length: 16 residues. CDR3 region: CASSQSRRAGGYGYTF. For the CDR3, the DNA is TGTGCCAGCAGCCAATCCCGCCGGGCCGGGGGCTATGGCTACACCTTC.

V gene TRBV6-5 combines with J gene TRBJ1-4, with 7 bases lining up with TRBD1. The CDR3 runs to 14 residues. Trimming removed 6 bases from V and 2 bases from J; junction bases left unmatched: 3. Germline V gene data show CDR1 as MNHEY and CDR2 as SVGAGI. CDR3 sequence: CASSRQGTNEKLFF. The CDR3 DNA reads TGTGCCAGCAGCCGACAGGGTACTAATGAAAAACTGTTTTTT.

The chain combines TRBV7-2 with TRBJ1-2, with D maybe TRBD1 (5 bases). V lost 5 bases, J lost 5 bases, and 18 bases lay in between. There are 15 residues in the CDR3. The germline gives CDR1 SGHTA, CDR2 FQGNSA. CDR3 in DNA: TGTGCCAGCAGCCCGGTCGGGCAGGGAGGGTATGGCTACACCTTC. Its protein product is CASSPVGQGGYGYTF.

CDR3 sequence (DNA): TGTGCCAGCAGCCCACCGACAGTTTCCTACGAGCAGTACTTC. This gives the protein CASSPPTVSYEQYF. This chain links TRBV7-9 with TRBJ2-7; tentative D call: TRBD1 (5 bases). The germline V and J ends were trimmed by 5 bases and 1 base, with 12 bases remaining between them. This CDR3 is 14 amino acids long. CDR1 SEHNR and CDR2 FQNEAQ come from the germline V gene (reference sequence).

In regard to this clone: Its ends do not fully match the called genes, so a read error is possible. V and J are TRBV15 and TRBJ1-6; 9 nucleotides match TRBD1. The CDR3 totals 13 residues. Germline V gene sequence: CDR1 LNHNV, CDR2 YYDKDF (reference sequence). The CDR3 here is CATSTSEGTGSDF. The CDR3 DNA reads as TGTGCCACCAGCACCTCCGAGGGGACAGGGTCCGACTTT.

V gene TRBV6-5 combines with J gene TRBJ1-3, with 9 bases aligning to TRBD1. Germline CDR1 is MNHEY and CDR2 is SVGAGI. The CDR3 length is 15 residues. The ends lost 6 bases at V and 0 bases at J; junction bases unmatched: 3. The CDR3 sequence: CASRQTGGSGNTIYF. CDR3 coding DNA: TGTGCCAGCAGACAGACAGGGGGCTCTGGAAACACCATATATTTT.

This clone was seen just once. The V and J genes are TRBV28 and TRBJ1-2; 7 nucleotides line up with TRBD1. Germline lookup yields CDR1 MDHEN and CDR2 SYDVKM. V lost 11 bases, J lost 4 bases, and 7 bases stayed unmatched. This CDR3 contains 12 residues. CDR3 loop: CAHRDSTYGYTF. In DNA form, the CDR3 reads TGTGCCCACCGGGACAGTACCTATGGCTACACCTTC.

This clone has more than one count but fewer than ten. The genes are TRBV29-1 and TRBJ2-3; 7 nucleotides match TRBD2. Germline CDR1 and CDR2: SQVTM and ANQGSEA. The CDR3 covers 14 residues. The J segment lost 4 bases and the V segment lost 8 bases, leaving 12 bases of the junction unmatched. CDR3 DNA: TGCAGCTCCCGGACTAGTTTGATTGCAGATACGCAGTATTTT. Protein product: CSSRTSLIADTQYF.

The rearrangement uses TRBV6-1 and TRBJ2-5; the D is unclear. Looked up from germline, CDR1 is MNHNS and CDR2 is SASEGT. Trimming took off 5 bases at V and 5 bases at J, with 18 bases between the two ends. This CDR3 spans 15 amino acids. The CDR3 nucleotides are TGTGCCAGCAGTAGACTGAGAGGATTCACCGAGACCCAGTACTTC. Residues: CASSRLRGFTETQYF.

This chain uses TRBV5-4 with TRBJ2-7; tentative D call: TRBD2 (5 bases). Germline CDR1 and CDR2: SGHNT and YYREEE (reference sequence). The CDR3 is 15 amino acids. The V end lost 0 bases, the J end lost 4 bases, and 14 bases lay between the germline ends. DNA for the CDR3: TGTGCCAGCAGCTTGGGGTCGGGGTTTAGTTACGAGCAGTACTTC. It specifies CASSLGSGFSYEQYF.

The gene calls are TRBV21-1 and TRBJ1-1; the D segment call TRBD1 is taken from the table without a DNA check. TRBV21-1 counts as a pseudogene. The CDR3 loop spans 18 amino acids. The CDR3 nucleotides are TGTGCCAGCAGCAAAGACTCCCCAAATTCAGGGAAGAACACTGAAGCTTTCTTT. Protein: CASSKDSPNSGKNTEAFF.

V usage is TRBV6-5 and J usage is TRBJ1-5; no clear D gene. Germline-derived CDR1 and CDR2 are MNHEY and SVGAGI. The CDR3 spans 15 residues. The V gene lost 8 bases and the J gene lost 5 bases, with 19 bases spanning the gap. CDR3 bases: TGTGCCAGCGCAATAAGGGAGGATTCATATCAGCCCCAGCATTTT. Translation: CASAIREDSYQPQHF.